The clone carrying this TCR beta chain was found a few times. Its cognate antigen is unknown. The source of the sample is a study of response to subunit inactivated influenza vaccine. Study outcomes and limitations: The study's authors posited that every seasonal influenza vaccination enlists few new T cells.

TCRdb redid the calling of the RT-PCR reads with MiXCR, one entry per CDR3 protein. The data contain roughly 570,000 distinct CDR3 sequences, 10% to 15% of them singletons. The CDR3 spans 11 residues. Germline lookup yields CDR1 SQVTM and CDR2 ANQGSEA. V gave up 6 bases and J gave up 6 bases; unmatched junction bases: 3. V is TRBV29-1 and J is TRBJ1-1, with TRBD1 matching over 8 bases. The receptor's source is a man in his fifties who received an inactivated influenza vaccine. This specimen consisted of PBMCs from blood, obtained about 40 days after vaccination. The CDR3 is CSVQGAAEAFF. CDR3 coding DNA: TGCAGCGTGCAGGGGGCGGCTGAAGCTTTCTTT.